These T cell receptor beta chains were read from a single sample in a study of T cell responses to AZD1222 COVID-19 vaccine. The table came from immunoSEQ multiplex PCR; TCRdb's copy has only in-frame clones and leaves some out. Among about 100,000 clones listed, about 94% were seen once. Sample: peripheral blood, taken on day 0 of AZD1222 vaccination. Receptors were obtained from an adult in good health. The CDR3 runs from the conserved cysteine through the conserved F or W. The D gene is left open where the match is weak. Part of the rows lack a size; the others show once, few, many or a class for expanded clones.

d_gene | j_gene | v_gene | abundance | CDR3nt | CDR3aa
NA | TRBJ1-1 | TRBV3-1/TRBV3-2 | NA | TGTGCCAGCAGCCAAGTAAGTCCACAGGGTATTCGGGCTTTCTTT | CASSQVSPQGIRAFF
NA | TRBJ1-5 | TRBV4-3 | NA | TGCGCCAGCAGCCAAGATAAGGGAAATCAGCCCCAGCATTTT | CASSQDKGNQPQHF
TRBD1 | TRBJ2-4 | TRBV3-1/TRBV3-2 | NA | TGTGCCAGCAGCCCCAGCGCGGGACAGGGGGCTCACATTCAGTACTTC | CASSPSAGQGAHIQYF
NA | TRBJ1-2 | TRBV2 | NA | TGTGCCAGCAGTGAAACCGGGTACTATGGCTACACCTTC | CASSETGYYGYTF
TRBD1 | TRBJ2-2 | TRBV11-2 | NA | TGTGCCAGCAGCTTAAGGGACAGGGGGCTTGACGGGGAGCTGTTTTTT | CASSLRDRGLDGELFF
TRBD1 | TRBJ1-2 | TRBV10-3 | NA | TGTGCCATCAGTCGACAGGGCCTAACTGAGGCTACGACCTTC | CAISRQGLTEATTF
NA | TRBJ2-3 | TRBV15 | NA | TGTGCCACCAGCAGAGACAAGGCCACAGATACGCAGTATTTT | CATSRDKATDTQYF
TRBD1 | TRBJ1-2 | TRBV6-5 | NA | TGTGCCAGCGGTAGGGGGCTTTTAGAAGGCTACACCTTC | CASGRGLLEGYTF
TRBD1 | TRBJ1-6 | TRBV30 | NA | TGTGCCTGGAGTCCCCGGACAGGGCATAATTCACCCCTCCACTTT | CAWSPRTGHNSPLHF
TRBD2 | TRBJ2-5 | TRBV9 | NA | TGTGCCAGCAGCACTTCAGCGGGAGTATTCGAGACCCAGTACTTC | CASSTSAGVFETQYF
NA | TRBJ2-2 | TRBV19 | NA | TGTGCCAGTATTACCACCACGGGGACCGGCGGGGAGCTGTTTTTT | CASITTTGTGGELFF
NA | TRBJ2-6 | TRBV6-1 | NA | TGTGCCAGCAGTGACCGGGCCCTATCTGGGGCCAACGTCCTGACTTTC | CASSDRALSGANVLTF
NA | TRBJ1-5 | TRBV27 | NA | TGTGCCAGCAGTTTTAAAAGTTCCAATCAGCCCCAGCATTTT | CASSFKSSNQPQHF
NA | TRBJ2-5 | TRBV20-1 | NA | TGCAGTGCTCAACACCAAGAGACCCAGTACTTC | CSAQHQETQYF
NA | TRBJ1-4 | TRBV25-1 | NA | TGTGCCAGCAGAATCAGTGGCGGAAATGAAAAACTGTTTTTT | CASRISGGNEKLFF
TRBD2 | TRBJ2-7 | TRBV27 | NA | TGTGCCAGCAGGACTAGCGGGAGCTCCTACGAGCAGTACTTC | CASRTSGSSYEQYF
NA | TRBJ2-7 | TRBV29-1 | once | TGCAGCGTTGATTCCGGGACATCTTCCTACGAGCAGTACTTC | CSVDSGTSSYEQYF
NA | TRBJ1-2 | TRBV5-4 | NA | TGTGCCAGCAGCTTGTCCGTAGAAAGAAACTATGGCTACACCTTC | CASSLSVERNYGYTF
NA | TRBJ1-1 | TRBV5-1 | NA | TGCGCCAGCATAAGCGCCTCCGGATCAGCTTTCTTT | CASISASGSAFF
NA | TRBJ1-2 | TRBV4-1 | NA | TGCGCCAGCAGCCAGGGAGGACAGCCGTATGGCTACACCTTC | CASSQGGQPYGYTF
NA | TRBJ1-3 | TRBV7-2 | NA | TGTGCCAGCAGCTTAACCTCGACGTCCGGAAACACCATATATTTT | CASSLTSTSGNTIYF
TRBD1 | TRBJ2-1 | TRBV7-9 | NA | TGTGCCAGCAGCTTAGGGAGCCGACAGGGGGATGAGCAGTTCTTC | CASSLGSRQGDEQFF
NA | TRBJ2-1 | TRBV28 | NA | TGTGCCAGCAGTCCGGACACGCCGAGCTCCTACAATGAGCAGTTCTTC | CASSPDTPSSYNEQFF
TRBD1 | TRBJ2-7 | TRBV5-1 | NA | TGCGCCAGCAGCTTAAACCCGGGACAGGGCTTTTACGAGCAGTACTTC | CASSLNPGQGFYEQYF
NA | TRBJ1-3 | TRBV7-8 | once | TGTGCCAGCAGCTCAAACAGCGATATAGCTGGAAACACCATATATTTT | CASSSNSDIAGNTIYF
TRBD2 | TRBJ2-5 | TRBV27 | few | TGTGCCAGCAGAGTCGCGAGCGGGGGGCTCGAGACCCAGTACTTC | CASRVASGGLETQYF
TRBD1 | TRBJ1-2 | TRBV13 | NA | TGTGCCAGCATCCCACAGAAGAAACTTAAAGCGGGACAGTGGTTGATTGCCTTC | CASIPQKKLKAGQWLIAF
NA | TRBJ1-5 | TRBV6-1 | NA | TGTGCCAGCAGTGAAAGGGGGCCCCAGCATTTT | CASSERGPQHF
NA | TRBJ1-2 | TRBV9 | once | TGTGCCAGCAATCTAGACGGTAACTATGGCTACACCTTC | CASNLDGNYGYTF
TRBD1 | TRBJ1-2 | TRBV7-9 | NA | TGTGCCAGCAGCAACCGGGACAGGGACTATGGCTACACCTTC | CASSNRDRDYGYTF
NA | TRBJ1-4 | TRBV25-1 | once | TGTGCCAGCAGCGGGAGGCCGGATAATGAAAAACTGTTTTTT | CASSGRPDNEKLFF
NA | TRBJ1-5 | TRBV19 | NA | TGTGCCAGTAGGACTACAGGGATCAATCAGCCCCAGCATTTT | CASRTTGINQPQHF
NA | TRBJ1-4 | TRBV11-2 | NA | TGTGCCAGCAGCATACGGACCTCTGAAAAACTGTTTTTT | CASSIRTSEKLFF
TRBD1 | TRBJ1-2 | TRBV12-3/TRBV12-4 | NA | TGTGCCAGCAGCCCGGACAGGGTGGGAGGCTACACCTTC | CASSPDRVGGYTF
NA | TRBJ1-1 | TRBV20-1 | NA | TGCAGTGCTAGTAGAGGGGAGGCTTTCTTT | CSASRGEAFF
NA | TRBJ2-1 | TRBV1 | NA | TGCACCAGCAGCCAGGGACTAGCGGGGGAGCGGACCTACAATGAGCAGTTCTTC | CTSSQGLAGERTYNEQFF
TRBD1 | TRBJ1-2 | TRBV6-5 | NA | TGTGCCAGCAGTTACTCGACAGGGGCGAACTATGGCTACACCTTC | CASSYSTGANYGYTF
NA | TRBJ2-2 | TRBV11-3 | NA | TGTGCCAGCAACGTTATAAACACCGGGGAGCTGTTTTTT | CASNVINTGELFF
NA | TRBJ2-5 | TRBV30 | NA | TGTGCCTGGAGGTTGGAGTACCAAGAGACCCAGTACTTC | CAWRLEYQETQYF
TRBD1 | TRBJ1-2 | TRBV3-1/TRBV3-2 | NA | TGTGCCAGCAGCCTCGAACAGGGGGATAACTATGGCTACACCTTC | CASSLEQGDNYGYTF
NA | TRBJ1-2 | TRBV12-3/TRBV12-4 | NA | TGTGCCAGCAGTTTAGCCAGAATCTATGGCTACACCTTC | CASSLARIYGYTF
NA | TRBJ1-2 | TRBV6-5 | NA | TGTGCCAGCAGCCCGCCGGGAGCTTTCCCCTATGGCTACACCTTC | CASSPPGAFPYGYTF
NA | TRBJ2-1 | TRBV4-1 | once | TGCGCCAGCAGCCAAGACCCTTTCGTGAATGAGCAGTTCTTC | CASSQDPFVNEQFF
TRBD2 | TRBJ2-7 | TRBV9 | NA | TGTGCCAGCAGCGCGGGACTAGCGGGGAGTGACGAGCAGTACTTC | CASSAGLAGSDEQYF
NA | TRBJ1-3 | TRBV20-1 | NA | TGCAGTGCTAGTGCGGGGGTTGGAAACACCATATATTTT | CSASAGVGNTIYF
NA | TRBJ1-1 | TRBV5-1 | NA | TGCGCCAGCAGCGACGGAGGATCCACTGAAGCTTTCTTT | CASSDGGSTEAFF
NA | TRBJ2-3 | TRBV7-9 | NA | TGTGCCAGCAGCTCAGTAGGGGATCCAACGGAAGATACGCAGTATTTT | CASSSVGDPTEDTQYF
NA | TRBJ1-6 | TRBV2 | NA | TGTGCCAGCCATCGGGGGGGAACGGAGTCACCCCTCCACTTT | CASHRGGTESPLHF
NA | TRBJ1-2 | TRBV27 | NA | TGTGCCAGCAGTTTATCGGTCAGGGCCCAAATTGGATATGGCTACACCTTC | CASSLSVRAQIGYGYTF
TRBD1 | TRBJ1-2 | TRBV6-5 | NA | TGTGCCAGCAGAAGGACAGGGGGGTATGGCTACACCTTC | CASRRTGGYGYTF
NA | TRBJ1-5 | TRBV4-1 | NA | TGCGCCAGCAGCCAACTACAGGGCAATCAGCCCCAGCATTTT | CASSQLQGNQPQHF
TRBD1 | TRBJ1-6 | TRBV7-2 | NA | TGTGCCAGCAGCTTAGTCCCAGGGGGTTTCAATTCACCCCTCCACTTT | CASSLVPGGFNSPLHF
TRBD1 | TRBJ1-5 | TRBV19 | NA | TGTGCCAGTAACCGGTATGGGACAGGGGGCAAAGACAATCAGCCCCAGCATTTT | CASNRYGTGGKDNQPQHF
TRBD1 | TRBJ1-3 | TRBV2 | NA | TGTGCCAGCAGAGACAGGGGTGCCGGAAACACCATATATTTT | CASRDRGAGNTIYF
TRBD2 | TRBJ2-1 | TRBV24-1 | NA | TGTGCCACCAGTGACTCGACTAGCGGTTCCTACAATGAGCAGTTCTTC | CATSDSTSGSYNEQFF
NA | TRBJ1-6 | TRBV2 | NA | TGTGCCAGCAGTGAAGGACAGTATAATTCACCCCTCCACTTT | CASSEGQYNSPLHF
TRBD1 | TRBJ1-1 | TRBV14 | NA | TGTGCCAGCAGCCAAACACAGGGGAAGAACACTGAAGCTTTCTTT | CASSQTQGKNTEAFF
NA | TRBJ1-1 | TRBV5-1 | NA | TGCGCCAGCAGCTTGGGTCGGGGTCGTAGCGGGCGCGGGGACACTGAAGCTTTCTTT | CASSLGRGRSGRGDTEAFF
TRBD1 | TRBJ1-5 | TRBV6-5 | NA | TGTGCCAGCAGCCGGACAGGGTCCAGTCAGCCCCAGCATTTT | CASSRTGSSQPQHF